Below are 4 T cell receptor beta chains sequenced from a single sample in a study of T-cell reconstitution after alpha-beta-depleted transplantation in children. Unique molecular identifiers were incorporated into the prepared TCRbeta library. TCRdb recomputed calls from the PCR reads with MiXCR, one row per CDR3 protein. The sample comprises about 830,000 distinct CDR3 sequences, around 17% of which are singletons, and roughly 4.8% rests with the top ten. The sequenced sample was PBMCs, mostly from graft donor cells, obtained 360 days after TCRalphabeta/CD19-depleted stem cell transplant. These receptors were obtained from a male patient aged 5 to 17 who had a stem cell transplant for acute lymphoblastic leukemia, so the T cells may come from the graft donor.

The CDR3, as DNA: TGCAGTGCTAGAGCCCTAAGACAGGGGGTTTTTGGCTACGAGCAGTACTTC. Its protein is CSARALRQGVFGYEQYF. The chain has TRBV20-1 and TRBJ2-7, with TRBD1 matching over 9 bases. Germline CDR1 reads DFQATT; CDR2 reads SNEGSKA (reference sequence). V was clipped by 1 base and J by 3 bases; unmatched bases: 13. CDR3 length equals 17 residues.

The sample holds a few counts of this clonotype. The chain recombines TRBV5-1 with TRBJ2-3; D perhaps matches TRBD1 (6 bases). The V gene lost 0 bases and the J gene lost 8 bases, with 7 bases spanning the gap. The CDR3 is 12 amino acids. Per the germline V gene, CDR1 is SGHRS and CDR2 is YFSETQ. CDR3 sequence: CASSLAGATQYF. CDR3 in DNA: TGCGCCAGCAGCTTGGCAGGGGCTACGCAGTATTTT. The full variable domain, rest sourced from reference TRBV5-1 and TRBJ2-3, is KAGVTQTPRYLIKTRGQQVTLSCSPISGHRSVSWYQQTPGQGLQFLFEYFSETQRNKGNFPGRFSGRQFSNSRSEMNVSTLELGDSALYLCASSLAGATQYFGPGTRLTVL.

This rearrangement joins TRBV7-2 to TRBJ2-1; 7 bases align to TRBD1. With 5 bases clipped from V and 0 bases from J, the junction kept 10 bases outside the gene matches. CDR1 and CDR2 from the germline V gene are SGHTA and FQGNSA. The CDR3 runs 17 residues. The CDR3 region has the DNA TGTGCCAGCAGCACCGCAGGGGGAACAGCCTCCTACAATGAGCAGTTCTTC. Translated: CASSTAGGTASYNEQFF.

V gene TRBV2 combines with J gene TRBJ2-2, with 7 positions matching TRBD1. Germline V lookup: CDR1 SNHLY, CDR2 FYNNEI. J lost 6 bases, V lost 6 bases, and 4 bases had no gene match. The CDR3 loop spans 13 amino acids. CDR3: CASRPTGAGELFF. The CDR3 nucleotides read TGTGCCAGCAGGCCTACAGGGGCCGGGGAGCTGTTTTTT.